This T cell receptor beta chain was observed in a study of STAT5B mutations in CD4+ large granular lymphocyte leukemia. Looking at the study overall: Among healthy donors, a particular HLA allele went with more CDR3 'QG' motifs. General study points: TRBV06-family usage was enriched in top patient clones (8/27) versus controls (2/35).

The assay was run at survey level. Source study methods: The detection floor for productive clonotype frequency was 2.59 x 10-5. Data came from immunoSEQ multiplex PCR; TCRdb stores just in-frame clones and leaves some out. V and J calls and clone size follow that table, whereas D and trimming were derived from the DNA. The repertoire holds about 32,000 clones, with roughly 77% as singletons. CDR1 is SGHTA, CDR2 FQGTGA, per germline. CDR3 size: 17 residues. V shed 2 bases and J shed 8 bases, with 22 bases lying between them. On this clone: Its target is unknown.

This chain uses TRBV7-3 with TRBJ2-1; tentative D call: TRBD2 (6 bases). Sequenced material: CD4+ T cells from blood buffy coats. The sequence derives from a human donor in good health. Here the CDR3 DNA reads TGTGCCAGCAGCTTAGGGATACTAGCCGATGCATTCGATGAGCAGTTCTTC. Amino acid sequence: CASSLGILADAFDEQFF. Combining the CDR3 with reference TRBV7-3 and TRBJ2-1 gives the whole variable domain GAGVSQTPSNKVTEKGKYVELRCDPISGHTALYWYRQSLGQGPEFLIYFQGTGAADDSGLPNDRFFAVRPEGSVSTLKIQRTERGDSAVYLCASSLGILADAFDEQFFGPGTRLTVL.